This TCR beta chain was found in a study of T cell responses to AZD1222 COVID-19 vaccine. The protocol was immunoSEQ multiplex PCR, while the TCRdb copy is restricted to in-frame clones and leaves out a portion. Of roughly 120,000 clones listed, approximately 90% are singletons. On this clone: Its antigen is unidentified.

The V and J ends lost 3 bases and 2 bases, in that order; junction bases with no gene match: 8. Germline CDR1 and CDR2: MNHEY and SMNVEV (reference sequence). CDR3 length equals 16 residues. The study's findings and limits: Donors were chiefly white British, with a greater number of females, and clonal diversity was perhaps underestimated. Targeting of unmutated variant regions was reportedly seen in nearly half of spike-specific TCRs.

The source was peripheral blood, collected on day 0 of AZD1222 vaccination. The sequence derives from an adult in good health. The chain combines TRBV27 with TRBJ2-7, with 9 positions matching TRBD2. The CDR3 sequence: CASSFSGSFGPYEQYF. In nucleotides, the CDR3 is TGTGCCAGCAGTTTTAGCGGGAGCTTCGGGCCCTACGAGCAGTACTTC.